The 26 T cell receptor beta chains below all came from one sample that was sequenced in a study of shared clonotypes between healthy human individuals. This table comes from immunoSEQ multiplex PCR, and its TCRdb copy is limited to in-frame clones, with some not included. Of some 550,000 clones in the sample, approximately 97% were seen once. Sequencing was carried out using naive CD4+ T cells sorted from blood. Subset reported: CD45RA+ positively selected. These receptors came from a woman aged 25 to 45 in good health.

V gene TRBV4-1 combines with J gene TRBJ2-3; 9 bases fit TRBD1. Germline values: CDR1 MGHRA, CDR2 YSYEKL. The CDR3 is made up of 16 amino acids. J was trimmed by 4 bases and V by 3 bases; bases with no gene match: 8. The CDR3 region is CASSQSGQGNADTQYF. DNA for the CDR3: TGCGCCAGCAGCCAGTCCGGACAGGGGAATGCAGATACGCAGTATTTT.

CDR3 sequence reads: CASSFNNRAYGYTF. The CDR3 DNA is TGTGCCAGCAGTTTTAACAACAGGGCCTATGGCTACACCTTC. The V and J genes are TRBV28 and TRBJ1-2; a possible D gene is TRBD1 (6 bases). The V end lost 3 bases, the J end lost 4 bases, and 12 bases lay between the germline ends. The CDR3 totals 14 residues. In germline, CDR1 is MDHEN, CDR2 SYDVKM.

The chain carries TRBV6-1 and TRBJ1-2, with TRBD1 matching 8 bases. In germline, CDR1 is MNHNS, CDR2 SASEGT. V gave up 2 bases and J gave up 4 bases; unmatched junction bases: 3. This CDR3 comprises 14 residues. This CDR3 reads CASSERTGPYGYTF. In nucleotides, the CDR3 is TGTGCCAGCAGTGAACGGACAGGGCCCTATGGCTACACCTTC.

The chain employs TRBV6-5 and TRBJ1-1; 7 positions agree with TRBD1. The CDR3 totals 14 residues. V was clipped by 0 bases and J by 8 bases; unmatched bases: 6. CDR1 is MNHEY and CDR2 is SVGAGI in the germline V gene. CDR3 residues: CASSYSRDRSEAFF. The DNA for the CDR3 is TGTGCCAGCAGTTACTCGAGGGACAGATCCGAAGCTTTCTTT.

In DNA form, the CDR3 reads TGTGCCAGCAGCTTGTGGGGGGGACAGTTAAATCAGCCCCAGCATTTT. This translates into CASSLWGGQLNQPQHF. V usage is TRBV5-6 and J usage is TRBJ1-5; TRBD1 matches 7 bases. Germline-derived CDR1 and CDR2 are SGHDT and YYEEEE. The CDR3 consists of 16 residues. V trimming: 1 base; J trimming: 4 bases; junction bases outside the gene matches: 8.

This chain connects TRBV5-1 to TRBJ1-2, with 11 positions matching TRBD1. The CDR3 is 13 amino acids. After removal of 8 bases from V and 4 bases from J, the junction contained 4 bases not matched to a gene. CDR1 and CDR2 (germline): SGHRS, YFSETQ. The chain's CDR3 is CASRTGGFYGYTF. CDR3 nucleotides: TGCGCCAGTCGGACAGGGGGCTTCTATGGCTACACCTTC.

V and J are TRBV6-5 and TRBJ1-2, with D uncertain. The germline gives CDR1 MNHEY, CDR2 SVGAGI. Trimming cost V 6 bases and J 2 bases, with 10 bases left between them. This CDR3 comprises 13 residues. CDR3 region: CASSPLGNYGYTF. DNA of the CDR3: TGTGCCAGCAGCCCCCTCGGAAACTATGGCTACACCTTC.

The chain carries TRBV27 and TRBJ2-5; 9 bases match TRBD2. The J call may be mistaken, given a closer DNA end match to TRBJ2-7. The CDR3 totals 17 residues. CDR1 is MNHEY and CDR2 is SMNVEV in the germline V gene (reference sequence). The chain's CDR3 is CASRTPTGSGRSYEQYF. The CDR3, as DNA: TGTGCCAGCAGAACCCCCACTGGCAGCGGGAGGTCCTACGAGCAGTACTTC.

CDR3 amino acids: CATSRLSRDTEAFF. For the CDR3, the DNA is TGTGCCACCAGCAGACTGTCCAGGGACACTGAAGCTTTCTTT. V usage is TRBV15 and J usage is TRBJ1-1; maybe TRBD1 (5 bases). The germline CDR1 and CDR2 sequences are LNHNV and YYDKDF (reference sequence). The V end lost 2 bases, the J end lost 3 bases, and 10 bases lay between the germline ends. The CDR3 contains 14 residues.

The rearrangement links TRBV19 to TRBJ2-6; maybe TRBD2 (5 bases). Germline V gives CDR1 LNHDA, CDR2 SQIVND (reference sequence). The CDR3 loop spans 17 amino acids. V lost 3 bases, J lost 0 bases, and 12 bases lay in between. CDR3 in DNA: TGTGCCAGTAGTATGGTACGAGGGCCCTCTGGGGCCAACGTCCTGACTTTC. This sequence encodes CASSMVRGPSGANVLTF.

The rearrangement joins TRBV7-9 to TRBJ2-7; 8 bases map to TRBD1. The germline CDR1 and CDR2 sequences are SEHNR and FQNEAQ (reference sequence). V lost 5 bases, J lost 6 bases, and 9 bases stayed unmatched. The CDR3 has 14 amino acids. CDR3: CASSVGQGDLEQYF. CDR3 bases: TGTGCCAGCAGCGTCGGACAGGGAGATCTCGAGCAGTACTTC.

The rearrangement links TRBV18 to TRBJ1-1; unclear D gene. Trimming pared 6 bases from V and 3 bases from J, leaving 17 bases between. The CDR3 has 15 amino acids. CDR1 KGHSH and CDR2 LQKENI come from the germline V gene. The CDR3 sequence: CASSYRTSDHTEAFF. CDR3 coding DNA: TGTGCCAGCTCGTATAGGACCTCAGACCACACTGAAGCTTTCTTT. Drawing the rest from reference TRBV18 and TRBJ1-1, the complete variable domain is NAGVMQNPRHLVRRRGQEARLRCSPMKGHSHVYWYRQLPEEGLKFMVYLQKENIIDESGMPKERFSAEFPKEGPSILRIQQVVRGDSAAYFCASSYRTSDHTEAFFGQGTRLTVV.

The DNA for the CDR3 is TGTGCCAGCAGTATACTAGCGGGAGGGTACCATGAGCAGTTCTTC. Translation: CASSILAGGYHEQFF. The gene calls are TRBV6-5 and TRBJ2-1, with TRBD2 matching over 13 bases. The J segment lost 8 bases and the V segment lost 5 bases, leaving 6 bases of the junction unmatched. There are 15 residues in the CDR3. Per germline, CDR1 MNHEY and CDR2 SVGAGI.

This chain uses TRBV19 with TRBJ2-1, with 13 bases fitting TRBD2. Trimming cost V 5 bases and J 3 bases; bases outside gene matches: 7. The CDR3 contains 17 residues. Germline V gene lookup returns CDR1 LNHDA and CDR2 SQIVND (reference sequence). CDR3 residues: CASSARLAGGLYNEQFF. DNA of the CDR3: TGTGCCAGTAGTGCCCGACTAGCGGGAGGCCTCTACAATGAGCAGTTCTTC.

The chain is built from TRBV4-2 and TRBJ1-5; D unclear. Germline-derived CDR1 and CDR2 are LGHNA and YNFKEQ. Deletions cut 0 bases from V and 3 bases from J, with 15 bases between. This CDR3 region has 17 residues. CDR3 sequence (DNA): TGTGCCAGCAGCCAAGATTGGAAAGGGCCTGTCAATCAGCCCCAGCATTTT. Encoded protein: CASSQDWKGPVNQPQHF.

The J gene is TRBJ1-2, the V gene TRBV2, with D tentatively TRBD1 (5 bases). Germline V gives CDR1 SNHLY, CDR2 FYNNEI. The CDR3 contains 12 residues. V was pared by 4 bases and J by 8 bases, with 11 bases between. The CDR3 DNA reads as TGTGCCAGCAGTGTCAGGGATTACGGCTACACCTTC. Residues: CASSVRDYGYTF.

The J gene is TRBJ2-1, the V gene TRBV5-1, with TRBD2 matching over 9 bases. V shed 0 bases, J shed 6 bases, and the junction held 4 bases outside the gene matches. Germline lookup yields CDR1 SGHRS and CDR2 YFSETQ. The CDR3 is 15 residues long. The CDR3 region has the DNA TGCGCCAGCAGCTTGGCAGTAGCGGGAGCCAATGAGCAGTTCTTC. Translating gives CASSLAVAGANEQFF.

V usage is TRBV6-4 and J usage is TRBJ1-1; D is uncertain. CDR1 is MRHNA and CDR2 is SNTAGT in the germline V gene. The germline V and J ends were trimmed by 5 bases and 2 bases, with 9 bases remaining between them. CDR3 size: 13 residues. The CDR3 loop reads CASSRTGNTEAFF. Written as DNA, the CDR3 is TGTGCCAGCAGTAGGACGGGAAACACTGAAGCTTTCTTT.

The chain uses TRBV19 and TRBJ1-4, with D unclear. Trimming took 5 bases from V and 10 from J, leaving 17 bases between them. CDR1 is LNHDA and CDR2 is SQIVND in the germline V gene (reference sequence). The CDR3 consists of 14 residues. The CDR3 DNA reads TGTGCCAGTAGTTTGGACGGTGCTGTGGGAAAACTGTTTTTT. The encoded protein is CASSLDGAVGKLFF.

V and J are TRBV28 and TRBJ2-7; 9 bases match TRBD1. Germline V CDR1 and CDR2: MDHEN, SYDVKM. The CDR3 extends over 17 amino acids. The J segment lost 3 bases and the V segment lost 9 bases, leaving 18 bases of the junction unmatched. Here the CDR3 reads CASRTGAGGTGYYEQYF. The CDR3 DNA reads TGTGCCAGTAGGACAGGGGCAGGAGGGACTGGCTACTACGAGCAGTACTTC.

This rearrangement joins TRBV18 to TRBJ2-5; no reliable D call. The CDR3 runs 15 residues. Germline lookup yields CDR1 KGHSH and CDR2 LQKENI. The V gene lost 2 bases and the J gene lost 2 bases, with 12 bases spanning the gap. CDR3 nucleotides: TGTGCCAGCTCACCAGGGAAGTTGGGACAAGAGACCCAGTACTTC. Translated: CASSPGKLGQETQYF.

CDR3 bases: TGCAGCGCTCACGGGAGATTATACACTGAAGCTTTCTTT. It yields the protein CSAHGRLYTEAFF. V usage is TRBV29-1 and J usage is TRBJ1-1; no reliable D call. Germline CDR1 is SQVTM and CDR2 is ANQGSEA. V gave up 7 bases and J gave up 3 bases, with 15 bases separating them. CDR3 length: 13 amino acids.

The chain employs TRBV29-1 and TRBJ2-1, with 9 positions matching TRBD1. Trimming at V came to 6 bases and at J to 10 bases, leaving 13 bases not matched to a gene. Germline V gene sequence: CDR1 SQVTM, CDR2 ANQGSEA. This CDR3 is built from 14 residues. The CDR3 DNA is TGCAGCGTCGCCCCACAGGGGGCCAATTGGGAGCAGTTCTTC. Translation gives CSVAPQGANWEQFF.

V gene TRBV28 combines with J gene TRBJ1-6; D perhaps matches TRBD1 (5 bases). In germline, CDR1 is MDHEN, CDR2 SYDVKM. This CDR3 is 15 amino acids long. V was pared by 8 bases and J by 9 bases, with 20 bases between. The CDR3 loop reads CASAPRGRAASPLHF. CDR3 DNA sequence: TGTGCCAGCGCCCCCCGGGGCCGGGCGGCTTCACCCCTCCACTTT.

The rearrangement links TRBV2 to TRBJ2-5; no definite D call. With the DNA end fitting TRBJ2-7 better, the J assignment may be wrong. The CDR3 loop spans 14 amino acids. CDR1 and CDR2 (germline): SNHLY, FYNNEI. The CDR3 nucleotides are TGTGCCAGCAGTCCCCGCCGCTTGTCCTACGAGCAGTACTTC. As protein: CASSPRRLSYEQYF.

The CDR3 nucleotides are TGTGCCATCAGTGACGGCGGACACTACGAGCAGTACTTC. Its protein product is CAISDGGHYEQYF. J is TRBJ2-7 and V is TRBV10-3; the D gene is possibly TRBD1 (5 bases). Germline V CDR1 and CDR2: ENHRY, SYGVKD. Trimming cost V 3 bases and J 3 bases, with 9 bases left between them. This CDR3 comprises 13 residues.